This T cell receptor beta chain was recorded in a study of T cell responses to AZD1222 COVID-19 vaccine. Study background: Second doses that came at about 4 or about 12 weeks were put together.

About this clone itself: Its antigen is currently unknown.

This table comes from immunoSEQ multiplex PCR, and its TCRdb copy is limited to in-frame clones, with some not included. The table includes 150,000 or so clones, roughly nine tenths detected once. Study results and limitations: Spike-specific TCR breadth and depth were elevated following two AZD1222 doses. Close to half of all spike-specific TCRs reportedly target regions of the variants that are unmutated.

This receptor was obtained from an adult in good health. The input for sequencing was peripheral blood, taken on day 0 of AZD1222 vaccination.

The CDR3, as DNA: TGTGCCAGCAGCGCATACAGCGGAGGTAATTCACCCCTCCACTTT. This codes for CASSAYSGGNSPLHF. The gene calls are TRBV9 and TRBJ1-6; D gene unclear. The CDR3 totals 15 residues. V lost 3 bases, J lost 6 bases, and 13 bases lay in between. CDR1 and CDR2 (germline): SGDLS, YYNGEE.